The clone carrying this T cell receptor beta chain appeared once. What it binds is unknown. This may be a read error: a much more frequent sequence differs by one nucleotide. A universal primer site was added by template switching, and unique molecular identifiers were carried by the cDNA. TCRdb analysed the 5' RACE reads with MiXCR anew, one entry per CDR3 protein. The data show 150,000 or so distinct CDR3 sequences, with 3% to 4% seen just once and roughly 8% held by the top ten. The CDR3 covers 15 residues. CDR1 is SGHDT, CDR2 YYEEEE, per germline. This sample is drawn from a study of identical twins. Study findings and constraints: Whereas memory repertoires showed no such difference, abundant cord blood beta clonotypes carried fewer insertions. Cross-sectional statistics, not tracking of the same donors, supported the conclusions. Those out-of-frame alpha sequences shared by twins showed an excess of low generation probability.

The sample was memory T cells sorted from blood. This sequence joins TRBV5-6 and TRBJ1-4; 7 bases match TRBD1. This receptor was taken from a man aged 18 to 29 in good health. CDR3 sequence (DNA): TGTGCCAGCAGCTTGGCTCGACAGGGTGATGAAAAAATGTTTTTT. Amino acids: CASSLARQGDEKMFF.